Each of the 25 T cell receptor beta chains below was sequenced from the same sample in a study of CXCR3-negative and CXCR3-positive naive CD8 T cells. These receptors' antigens are unknown. The TRB cDNA libraries were prepared by 5' RACE with UMI labels. Following a re-call of the 5' RACE reads, TCRdb has one entry per CDR3 protein and lacks DNA. Its listing shows fewer than 140,000 distinct CDR3 sequences. Study-wide results and limits: Naive CXCR3-positive cells had TRB CDR3s more hydrophobic than those of CXCR3-negative naive cells.

The specimen was naive CXCR3+ CD8+ T cells from blood. The subset was: CD45RO-CCR7+CD27+CD95- naive CD8+ T cells expressing CXCR3 (TNR3+). The receptors were sampled from a human donor in good health. Some clones in this sample may be carry-over from other donors' samples.

V is TRBV29-1 and J is TRBJ1-4; TCRdb's D call, TRBD1, is unchecked because there is no DNA. This CDR3 is built from 15 residues. Per the germline V gene, CDR1 is SQVTM and CDR2 is ANQGSEA. CDR3 loop: CSVEGGAGAQEKLFF.

The rearrangement uses TRBV5-6 and TRBJ2-7. Germline assignment: CDR1 SGHDT and CDR2 YYEEEE. CDR3 length equals 13 residues. CDR3 loop: CASSLGNTYEQYF.

This sequence joins TRBV27 and TRBJ1-6; TCRdb picks TRBD1, but there is no DNA to check that call. CDR3 length: 14 amino acids. Per the germline V gene, CDR1 is MNHEY and CDR2 is SMNVEV (reference sequence). CDR3 protein: CASSLVGGNSPLHF.

The chain links TRBV11-2 to TRBJ2-7; TCRdb designates TRBD1, a call that cannot be tested without DNA. This CDR3 has 13 amino acids. Germline CDR1 and CDR2: SGHAT and FQNNGV. CDR3 sequence: CATVVDRGHEQYF.

The chain couples TRBV7-9 to TRBJ2-7; TCRdb reports TRBD2, a call that lacks DNA to check it against. The CDR3 totals 16 residues. Germline CDR1 and CDR2: SEHNR and FQNEAQ (reference sequence). The CDR3 sequence: CASSHGEGRFLYEQYF.

J is TRBJ2-1 and V is TRBV29-1; the TCRdb D gene call, TRBD2, has no DNA to confirm it. The germline gives CDR1 SQVTM, CDR2 ANQGSEA. The length of the CDR3 is 16 residues. The CDR3 reads CSVKGGLAGFYNEQFF.

The chain is built from TRBV10-3 and TRBJ2-7; the TCRdb call, TRBD2, lacks DNA for checking. The CDR3 covers 16 residues. From germline, CDR1 is ENHRY and CDR2 SYGVKD. The CDR3 here is CAISHGTSGGAYEQYF.

This chain links TRBV28 with TRBJ2-1; TCRdb indicates TRBD1, and absent DNA this call remains unverified. This CDR3 is built from 13 residues. Germline V gene sequence: CDR1 MDHEN, CDR2 SYDVKM. CDR3 sequence reads: CASSWTDYNEQFF. Filled out from reference TRBV28 and TRBJ2-1, the complete variable domain reads DVKVTQSSRYLVKRTGEKVFLECVQDMDHENMFWYRQDPGLGLRLIYFSYDVKMKEKGDIPEGYSVSREKKERFSLILESASTNQTSMYLCASSWTDYNEQFFGPGTRLTVL.

The chain links TRBV27 to TRBJ2-7; lacking DNA, the TRBD1 call made by TCRdb goes unchecked. Germline V CDR1 and CDR2: MNHEY, SMNVEV (reference sequence). This CDR3 is built from 13 residues. CDR3 loop: CASSFVQGYEQYF.

The chain employs TRBV28 and TRBJ2-1; TCRdb designates TRBD2, a call that cannot be tested without DNA. The CDR3 extends over 13 amino acids. Germline loops: CDR1 MDHEN, CDR2 SYDVKM. The CDR3 sequence: CASSFLRDNEQFF.

The chain combines TRBV5-4 with TRBJ1-1. Germline CDR1 and CDR2: SGHNT and YYREEE (reference sequence). There are 13 residues in the CDR3. The CDR3 region is CASSPTPGTEAFF.

V usage is TRBV18 and J usage is TRBJ2-7; with no DNA, the TCRdb D assignment of TRBD1 cannot be verified. Germline-derived CDR1 and CDR2 are KGHSH and LQKENI. The CDR3 spans 18 residues. CDR3 protein: CASSPPPGQGVSYGEQYF.

This chain uses TRBV7-3 with TRBJ2-7; TCRdb picks TRBD2, but there is no DNA to check that call. Germline assignment: CDR1 SGHTA and CDR2 FQGTGA. This CDR3 region has 22 residues. CDR3 residues: CASSRGQGTSGRLQRPSYEQYF.

The chain recombines TRBV2 with TRBJ2-5; TCRdb's D gene call, TRBD1, goes unchecked for lack of DNA. Germline loops: CDR1 SNHLY, CDR2 FYNNEI. CDR3 length: 18 residues. The CDR3 sequence is CASSEVETWGAHQETQYF.

The chain employs TRBV10-3 and TRBJ2-7; there is no DNA to check the TCRdb D call of TRBD2. The CDR3 loop spans 16 amino acids. Germline CDR1 and CDR2: ENHRY and SYGVKD. CDR3 loop: CAISESEGLLSYEQYF.

This chain's CDR3 is CAGRDRAYNEQFF. The chain employs TRBV30 and TRBJ2-1; the D call of TRBD1 rests on TCRdb alone, since no DNA is present to check it. Germline assignment: CDR1 GTSNPN and CDR2 SVGIG (reference sequence). The CDR3 is 13 amino acids. Full variable domain (missing parts from reference TRBV30 and TRBJ2-1): SQTIHQWPATLVQPVGSPLSLECTVEGTSNPNLYWYRQAAGRGLQLLFYSVGIGQISSEVPQNLSASRPQDRQFILSSKKLLLSDSGFYLCAGRDRAYNEQFFGPGTRLTVL.

J is TRBJ2-2 and V is TRBV9; checking the TCRdb D call of TRBD2 is not possible without DNA. The germline V gene encodes CDR1 SGDLS and CDR2 YYNGEE. CDR3 length: 18 amino acids. CDR3 amino acids: CASSVYLTSGENTGELFF. The entire variable domain, with the rest obtained from reference TRBV9 and TRBJ2-2, is as follows: DSGVTQTPKHLITATGQRVTLRCSPRSGDLSVYWYQQSLDQGLQFLIQYYNGEERAKGNILERFSAQQFPDLHSELNLSSLELGDSALYFCASSVYLTSGENTGELFFGEGSRLTVL.

The chain recombines TRBV4-1 with TRBJ2-7; absent DNA, TCRdb's TRBD1 call cannot be checked. This CDR3 is 17 amino acids long. CDR1 is MGHRA, CDR2 YSYEKL, per germline. The CDR3 region is CASSQDESVSSSYEQYF.

This chain links TRBV11-2 with TRBJ2-5. CDR1 and CDR2 from the germline V gene are SGHAT and FQNNGV. The CDR3 sequence is 11 residues long. The CDR3: CANSLQGTQYF.

The gene calls are TRBV6-2 or TRBV6-3 and TRBJ2-2; TCRdb designates TRBD2, a call that cannot be tested without DNA. CDR3 length equals 17 residues. Germline V gives CDR1 MNHEY, CDR2 SVGEGT. CDR3 sequence reads: CASSLDQLGVGTGELFF.

The J gene is TRBJ2-2, the V gene TRBV20-1; TCRdb names TRBD2, which stays unverified in the absence of DNA. In germline, CDR1 is DFQATT, CDR2 SNEGSKA (reference sequence). The length of the CDR3 is 17 residues. CDR3 protein: CSAKGLAADGVTGELFF.

CDR3 in amino acids: CASSGAAGGVDTQYF. The chain couples TRBV5-6 to TRBJ2-3; with no DNA, the TCRdb D assignment of TRBD2 cannot be verified. The CDR3 consists of 15 residues. CDR1 SGHDT and CDR2 YYEEEE come from the germline V gene.

CDR3 residues: CASSPTPGDNQPQHF. The genes are TRBV3-1 and TRBJ1-5; checking the TCRdb D call of TRBD1 is not possible without DNA. Looked up from germline, CDR1 is LGHDT and CDR2 is YNNKEL (reference sequence). The CDR3 spans 15 residues.

The CDR3 loop is CASSPYDRDEKLFF. The genes are TRBV7-9 and TRBJ1-4; TCRdb selects TRBD1, and the lack of DNA leaves this call unchecked. This CDR3 has 14 residues. Per germline, CDR1 SEHNR and CDR2 FQNEAQ (reference sequence).

This chain joins TRBV20-1 and TRBJ1-1. CDR3 length equals 13 residues. Germline CDR1 is DFQATT and CDR2 is SNEGSKA (reference sequence). The CDR3 loop is CSARPQSNTEAFF.